The 27 T cell receptor beta chains below were found in one sample sequenced in a study of identical twins. TCRdb reprocessed the 5' RACE reads via MiXCR and lists one record per CDR3 protein. The table shows hundreds of thousands of distinct CDR3 sequences, with roughly 24% occurring only once. The same data also contributed to another study, on T cells expressing NK-cell markers.

The specimen was CD4+ T cells sorted from blood. Source of these receptors: a woman between 18 and 29 years old in good health.

This clonotype is a singleton in its sample. The V and J genes are TRBV14 and TRBJ2-7; TRBD1 might be the D (5 bases). The CDR3 contains 13 residues. V lost 2 bases to trimming and J lost 6 bases, with 11 bases between them. Germline-derived CDR1 and CDR2 are SGHDN and FVKESK. CDR3 DNA: TGTGCCAGCAGCCAACCAGGGTGGATCGAGCAGTACTTC. Residues: CASSQPGWIEQYF.

J is TRBJ1-1 and V is TRBV29-1; a weak D match, TRBD1 (5 bases). V lost 7 bases to trimming and J lost 2 bases, with 17 bases between them. This CDR3 region has 14 residues. The germline V gene encodes CDR1 SQVTM and CDR2 ANQGSEA. CDR3: CSAVGGEKNTEAFF. CDR3 nucleotides: TGCAGCGCCGTGGGGGGGGAAAAAAACACTGAAGCTTTCTTT.

This clonotype has a handful of counts. The chain has TRBV20-1 and TRBJ2-3, with 10 bases lining up with TRBD1. Germline CDR1 reads DFQATT; CDR2 reads SNEGSKA (reference sequence). There are 15 residues in the CDR3. Germline trimming cut 4 bases from V and 5 bases from J; bases unmatched to any gene: 9. The CDR3 region has the DNA TGCAGTGCTACCATTCCGGGACAGGGGCAAGATACGCAGTATTTT. Its protein is CSATIPGQGQDTQYF.

This rearrangement joins TRBV5-1 to TRBJ2-1, with D unclear. The germline CDR1 and CDR2 sequences are SGHRS and YFSETQ. The germline V and J ends were trimmed by 0 bases and 2 bases, with 12 bases remaining between them. This CDR3 spans 16 amino acids. The CDR3 sequence is CASSLEGIAAYNEQFF. The CDR3 nucleotides read TGCGCCAGCAGCTTGGAGGGTATAGCAGCCTACAATGAGCAGTTCTTC.

This clonotype was seen only a few times. This rearrangement joins TRBV24-1 to TRBJ2-5; D call uncertain. The CDR3 has 10 amino acids. The V gene lost 8 bases and the J gene lost 1 base, with 1 base spanning the gap. Germline V gene data show CDR1 as KGHDR and CDR2 as SFDVKD. CDR3 loop: CATIQETQYF. The CDR3 DNA sequence: TGTGCCACCATCCAAGAGACCCAGTACTTC.

This clonotype was recorded at least ten times. This chain joins TRBV5-5 and TRBJ2-5, with 8 bases identical to TRBD2. The CDR3 consists of 15 residues. CDR1 and CDR2 (germline): SGHKS, YYEKEE (reference sequence). V was pared by 2 bases and J by 4 bases, with 7 bases of the junction left unmatched. The CDR3 nucleotides read TGTGCCAGCAGCTTAAGCGGGACTAGTCTAGAGACCCAGTACTTC. Protein product: CASSLSGTSLETQYF.

This clonotype was seen a handful of times. The CDR3 is CASSALAGGEQFF. CDR3 bases: TGTGCCAGCAGCGCTTTGGCTGGGGGTGAGCAGTTCTTC. The chain recombines TRBV5-6 with TRBJ2-1, with D perhaps assigned TRBD1 or TRBD2 (5 bases each). In germline, CDR1 is SGHDT, CDR2 YYEEEE. The V and J ends lost 4 bases and 9 bases respectively, with 14 bases between them. The CDR3 consists of 13 residues.

The genes are TRBV7-2 and TRBJ2-1, with D unclear. Germline V gene data show CDR1 as SGHTA and CDR2 as FQGNSA. The CDR3 covers 16 residues. V was trimmed by 4 bases and J by 0 bases, leaving 13 bases between them. CDR3 region: CASSSRSVGSYNEQFF. DNA for the CDR3: TGTGCCAGCAGCTCCAGAAGCGTCGGCTCCTACAATGAGCAGTTCTTC.

This clonotype turned up a few times. The gene calls are TRBV2 and TRBJ2-3; no reliable D call. The CDR3 sequence is 12 residues long. Germline loops: CDR1 SNHLY, CDR2 FYNNEI. The V and J ends lost 10 bases and 0 bases respectively, with 8 bases between them. The CDR3, as DNA: TGTGCCACGGTGGGAAGCACAGATACGCAGTATTTT. This codes for CATVGSTDTQYF. The complete variable domain, with remaining parts taken from reference TRBV2 and TRBJ2-3, reads EPEVTQTPSHQVTQMGQEVILRCVPISNHLYFYWYRQILGQKVEFLVSFYNNEISEKSEIFDDQFSVERPDGSNFTLKIRSTKLEDSAMYFCATVGSTDTQYFGPGTRLTVL.

This clonotype was detected many times. The V call is TRBV5-1, the J call TRBJ2-3; D not resolved. Germline lookup yields CDR1 SGHRS and CDR2 YFSETQ. V lost 0 bases and J 3 bases, leaving 8 bases between the germline ends. This CDR3 is built from 14 residues. CDR3 amino acids: CASSLAGRTDTQYF. For the CDR3, the DNA is TGCGCCAGCAGCTTGGCTGGTAGAACAGATACGCAGTATTTT. The full variable domain, in which reference TRBV5-1 and TRBJ2-3 provide the parts outside the CDR3, is KAGVTQTPRYLIKTRGQQVTLSCSPISGHRSVSWYQQTPGQGLQFLFEYFSETQRNKGNFPGRFSGRQFSNSRSEMNVSTLELGDSALYLCASSLAGRTDTQYFGPGTRLTVL.

This chain uses TRBV5-1 with TRBJ1-4; D not certain. In germline, CDR1 is SGHRS, CDR2 YFSETQ. V was shortened by 9 bases and J by 13 bases, with 19 bases between the two germline ends. CDR3 length: 12 amino acids. The CDR3 sequence is CAIPPKKTPLFF. DNA of the CDR3: TGCGCCATCCCCCCGAAGAAAACCCCACTGTTTTTT. Combining the CDR3 with reference TRBV5-1 and TRBJ1-4 gives the whole variable domain KAGVTQTPRYLIKTRGQQVTLSCSPISGHRSVSWYQQTPGQGLQFLFEYFSETQRNKGNFPGRFSGRQFSNSRSEMNVSTLELGDSALYLCAIPPKKTPLFFGSGTQLSVL.

This clonotype showed up just a few times. The chain has TRBV7-9 and TRBJ1-3, with D perhaps TRBD1 (5 bases). CDR1 is SEHNR, CDR2 FQNEAQ, per germline (reference sequence). The CDR3 sequence is 16 residues long. V was shortened by 1 base and J by 4 bases, with 14 bases between the two germline ends. CDR3 sequence: CASSLVREPGGNTIYF. The CDR3 region has the DNA TGTGCCAGCAGCTTAGTCAGGGAACCTGGAGGAAACACCATATATTTT.

The chain combines TRBV19 with TRBJ2-4; TRBD2 is a possible D gene (6 bases). Germline V lookup: CDR1 LNHDA, CDR2 SQIVND (reference sequence). The CDR3 contains 15 residues. With 3 bases removed from V and 8 bases from J, the gap between germline ends came to 17 bases. CDR3 sequence: CASSMARERPDIQYF. CDR3 DNA: TGTGCCAGTAGTATGGCCCGGGAGAGGCCCGACATTCAGTACTTC.

This clonotype was found a few times. V and J are TRBV5-1 and TRBJ2-3; TRBD1 might be the D (6 bases). The germline CDR1 and CDR2 sequences are SGHRS and YFSETQ. Trimming removed 0 bases at V and 7 bases at J, with 12 bases between. The CDR3 covers 14 residues. The CDR3 loop is CASSLVGGSNTQYF. Written as DNA, the CDR3 is TGCGCCAGCAGCTTGGTAGGGGGTTCGAATACGCAGTATTTT.

This chain connects TRBV24-1 to TRBJ2-7; D might be TRBD2 (6 bases). This CDR3 region has 22 residues. Germline V lookup: CDR1 KGHDR, CDR2 SFDVKD. The V gene lost 0 bases and the J gene lost 4 bases, with 33 bases spanning the gap. The CDR3, as DNA: TGTGCCACCAGTGATTTGCTCCCGCCGGGGGTGGGACCTTGGGCCATAATATACGAGCAGTACTTC. Translating gives CATSDLLPPGVGPWAIIYEQYF.

This clonotype was recorded a few times. The chain joins TRBV11-2 to TRBJ2-7, with D perhaps assigned TRBD1 or TRBD2 (5 bases each). CDR3 length equals 16 residues. Germline lookup yields CDR1 SGHAT and CDR2 FQNNGV. V gave up 2 bases and J gave up 6 bases, with 20 bases separating them. CDR3 DNA sequence: TGTGCCAGCAGCTTAACCTCCCGGGACGGAGTCGGCGAGCAGTACTTC. This sequence encodes CASSLTSRDGVGEQYF.

The rearrangement links TRBV12-3 or TRBV12-4 to TRBJ1-3, with TRBD1 as a possible D gene (5 bases). This CDR3 contains 12 residues. The V end was cut by 3 bases, the J end by 9 bases, with 9 bases between. The CDR3 protein is CASSLQGATIYF. The CDR3 DNA sequence: TGTGCCAGCAGTTTGCAGGGCGCCACCATATATTTT.

There are a few counts of this clonotype. The chain couples TRBV5-1 to TRBJ2-1; D is unresolved. The CDR3 is made up of 11 amino acids. Per germline, CDR1 SGHRS and CDR2 YFSETQ. Trimming left V 4 bases short and J 8 bases short, with 7 bases between. The CDR3 region is CASSHGDEQFF. In nucleotides, the CDR3 is TGCGCCAGCAGCCACGGCGATGAGCAGTTCTTC.

V gene TRBV24-1 combines with J gene TRBJ2-1; 7 bases line up with TRBD2. Germline V gene sequence: CDR1 KGHDR, CDR2 SFDVKD. V gave up 2 bases and J gave up 9 bases; unmatched junction bases: 12. This CDR3 contains 16 residues. Here the CDR3 DNA reads TGTGCCACCAGTGATTCCTCCATCGCTAGCGGCGCTGAGCAGTTCTTC. Its translation is CATSDSSIASGAEQFF.

The chain carries TRBV29-1 and TRBJ2-5; D gene ambiguous. Germline V CDR1 and CDR2: SQVTM, ANQGSEA. V was trimmed by 6 bases and J by 5 bases, leaving 13 bases between them. CDR3 length: 12 residues. CDR3 residues: CSVVDLGETQYF. CDR3 coding DNA: TGCAGCGTCGTCGACTTGGGGGAGACCCAGTACTTC. Looking up the rest from reference TRBV29-1 and TRBJ2-5 gives the full variable domain: SAVISQKPSRDICQRGTSLTIQCQVDSQVTMMFWYRQQPGQSLTLIATANQGSEATYESGFVIDKFPISRPNLTFSTLTVSNMSPEDSSIYLCSVVDLGETQYFGPGTRLLVL.

This clonotype was counted a few times. The V gene is TRBV11-2, the J gene TRBJ2-6; 8 bases are shared with TRBD1. The ends lost 5 bases at V and 0 bases at J; junction bases unmatched: 9. CDR1 is SGHAT, CDR2 FQNNGV, per germline. This CDR3 spans 18 amino acids. Here the CDR3 reads CASSTNRDRYSGANVLTF. The CDR3 region has the DNA TGTGCCAGCAGCACAAACCGGGACAGGTACTCTGGGGCCAACGTCCTGACTTTC.

This clonotype was found a few times. CDR3 in DNA: TGTGCCATCAGTGAGCAGGGTTTCAGAAATGAGCAGTTCTTC. This sequence encodes CAISEQGFRNEQFF. This chain uses TRBV10-3 with TRBJ2-1; a weak D match, TRBD1 (5 bases). Trimming cost V 2 bases and J 7 bases, with 12 bases left between them. Germline CDR1 reads ENHRY; CDR2 reads SYGVKD. The CDR3 is made up of 14 amino acids.

The chain links TRBV9 to TRBJ2-1, with D perhaps matching TRBD2 (5 bases). V shed 4 bases and J shed 9 bases, with 17 bases lying between them. Per germline, CDR1 SGDLS and CDR2 YYNGEE. The CDR3 sequence is 14 residues long. CDR3: CASSRSSELGEQFF. The CDR3 nucleotides read TGTGCCAGCAGCCGAAGTAGCGAGCTGGGTGAGCAGTTCTTC.

The rearrangement joins TRBV6-1 to TRBJ1-2; D might be TRBD1 (5 bases). The CDR3 length is 14 residues. The V end lost 6 bases, the J end lost 2 bases, and 13 bases lay between the germline ends. Germline CDR1 reads MNHNS; CDR2 reads SASEGT. CDR3 nucleotide sequence: TGTGCCAGCAGCCGAGGGGCAGCAAACTATGGCTACACCTTC. Translated, it gives CASSRGAANYGYTF.

V and J are TRBV20-1 and TRBJ2-3; D might be TRBD1 or TRBD2, each matching 5 bases. The germline V gene has CDR1 DFQATT and CDR2 SNEGSKA (reference sequence). Trimming took off 4 bases at V and 2 bases at J, with 16 bases between the two ends. The CDR3 runs 15 residues. The CDR3 sequence is CSATTGTVATDTQYF. Written as DNA, the CDR3 is TGCAGTGCTACAACCGGGACCGTCGCCACAGATACGCAGTATTTT.

The chain employs TRBV20-1 and TRBJ1-2; D is ambiguous. V was shortened by 3 bases and J by 4 bases, with 15 bases between the two germline ends. Germline CDR1 and CDR2: DFQATT and SNEGSKA (reference sequence). The length of the CDR3 is 14 residues. Here the CDR3 DNA reads TGCAGTGCTAGGGGCGAGGGCATGGGCTATGGCTACACCTTC. Translation: CSARGEGMGYGYTF.

The V gene is TRBV6-2 or TRBV6-3, the J gene TRBJ2-3; D may match TRBD1 or TRBD2 (5 bases each). The length of the CDR3 is 16 residues. V shed 6 bases and J shed 3 bases, with 19 bases lying between them. The germline V gene has CDR1 MNHEY and CDR2 SVGEGT. The CDR3 nucleotides read TGTGCCAGCAGCCCTCTGGCGGGTCAGGGTACAGATACGCAGTATTTT. Translating gives CASSPLAGQGTDTQYF.